The entry below gives a single T cell receptor (beta chain) sequence along with its context. This entry is derived from a study of OX40 agonist ivuxolimab in advanced cancers. Germline lookup yields CDR1 SGHDT and CDR2 YYEEEE. The germline V and J ends were trimmed by 0 bases and 8 bases, with 14 bases remaining between them. This CDR3 region has 14 residues. TCRdb's copy holds only in-frame clones and misses some; the assay was immunoSEQ multiplex PCR. The data hold about 72,000 clones, with roughly nine tenths observed a single time. This receptor was identified in an adult with an advanced solid tumor such as melanoma, head and neck, liver or kidney cancer. The specimen was CD4+ or CD8+ T cells sorted from blood, collected in a trial of the OX40 agonist ivuxolimab. The rearrangement uses TRBV5-6 and TRBJ1-2; no clear D. The CDR3 nucleotides are TGTGCCAGCAGCTTGGTGGACTCCGATACAGGCTACACCTTC. It translates to CASSLVDSDTGYTF.